A single T cell receptor beta chain is shown here with its context. What it binds is unknown. This record comes from a study of shared clonotypes between healthy human individuals. Overall study results and limits: A handful of donors held 4.5% to 5% of naive CD4 clonotypes in common. Sequencing depth was expected to affect clonotype sharing among donors.

The CDR3 is 14 amino acids. CDR1 and CDR2 from the germline V gene are SGHRS and YFSETQ. V lost 4 bases to trimming and J lost 8 bases; unmatched junction nucleotides: 5. Sorted subsets were amplified in replicate PCRs using about 210 ng DNA, around 30,000 T cell genomes. The assay was immunoSEQ multiplex PCR, and TCRdb's table has in-frame clones only and misses some. The profile covers 2 million to 3 million clones, with more than 85% appearing a single time and 0.35% to 0.45% taken by the ten largest. This clonotype originated in a man younger than 35 in good health. Some clones in this sample may be carry-over from other donors' samples. The sequencing input was naive CD4+ T cells from PBMCs. Regarding subset: CD45RA+ positively selected. The gene calls are TRBV5-1 and TRBJ1-4; the match to TRBD1 covers 10 bases. In DNA form, the CDR3 reads TGCGCCAGCAGCCCCGACAGGGGGCCGGAAAAACTGTTTTTT. It encodes CASSPDRGPEKLFF.